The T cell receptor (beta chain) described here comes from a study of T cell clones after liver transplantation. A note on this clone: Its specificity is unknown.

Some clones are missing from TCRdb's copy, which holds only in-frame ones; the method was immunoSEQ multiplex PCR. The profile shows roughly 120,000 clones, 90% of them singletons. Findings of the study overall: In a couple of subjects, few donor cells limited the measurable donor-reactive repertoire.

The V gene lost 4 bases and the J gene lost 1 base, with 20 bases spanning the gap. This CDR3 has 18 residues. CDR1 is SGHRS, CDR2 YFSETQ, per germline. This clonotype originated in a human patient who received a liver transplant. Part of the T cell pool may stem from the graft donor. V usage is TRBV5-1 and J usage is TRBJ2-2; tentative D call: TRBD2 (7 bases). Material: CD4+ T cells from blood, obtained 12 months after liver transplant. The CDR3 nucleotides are TGCGCCAGCAGCCAAACGGGGGGCGGGAGCCTGAACACCGGGGAGCTGTTTTTT. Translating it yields CASSQTGGGSLNTGELFF.